These 8 T cell receptor beta chains were sequenced from one sample in a study of blood T cell repertoires in COVID-19. The method was immunoSEQ multiplex PCR; TCRdb's version includes in-frame clones alone and lacks a portion of them. The table lists about 170,000 clones, around four fifths of them singletons, with 3.5% to 5% in the top ten. The sequencing input was PBMCs or T cells enriched from blood (not recorded which). These receptors originate from a woman between 50 and 59 years old who had recovered from COVID-19.

This rearrangement joins TRBV6-5 to TRBJ2-6; D call uncertain. Germline CDR1 is MNHEY and CDR2 is SVGAGI. Between the trimmed V and J ends, which lost 8 bases and 0 bases, there was a span of 5 bases. The length of the CDR3 is 13 residues. The CDR3, as DNA: TGTGCCAGCCAACTCTCTGGGGCCAACGTCCTGACTTTC. It specifies CASQLSGANVLTF.

This rearrangement joins TRBV5-1 to TRBJ2-5, with D maybe TRBD1 (5 bases). Germline V gene lookup returns CDR1 SGHRS and CDR2 YFSETQ. The CDR3 runs to 14 residues. The V gene lost 0 bases and the J gene lost 3 bases, with 9 bases spanning the gap. Here the CDR3 DNA reads TGCGCCAGCAGCTTGGGGCAGGGCAAAGAGACCCAGTACTTC. Residues: CASSLGQGKETQYF. Drawing the rest from reference TRBV5-1 and TRBJ2-5, the complete variable domain is KAGVTQTPRYLIKTRGQQVTLSCSPISGHRSVSWYQQTPGQGLQFLFEYFSETQRNKGNFPGRFSGRQFSNSRSEMNVSTLELGDSALYLCASSLGQGKETQYFGPGTRLLVL.

This sequence joins TRBV9 and TRBJ2-1, with 10 bases aligning to TRBD2. The germline V gene has CDR1 SGDLS and CDR2 YYNGEE. With V trimmed by 4 bases and J by 3 bases, 13 bases remained unmatched. The CDR3 spans 18 residues. CDR3 amino acids: CASSPNQGLAGVYNEQFF. DNA of the CDR3: TGTGCCAGCAGCCCCAACCAGGGGCTAGCGGGAGTCTACAATGAGCAGTTCTTC.

The chain recombines TRBV6-5 with TRBJ1-5; no firm D call. Trimming left V 2 bases short and J 2 bases short, with 7 bases between. Germline assignment: CDR1 MNHEY and CDR2 SVGAGI. The CDR3 has 14 amino acids. CDR3 region: CASSYARGNQPQHF. Written as DNA, the CDR3 is TGTGCCAGCAGTTACGCGAGGGGCAATCAGCCCCAGCATTTT.

The J gene is TRBJ1-6, the V gene TRBV19, with D tentatively TRBD1 (6 bases). The CDR3 extends over 16 amino acids. The V gene lost 6 bases and the J gene lost 8 bases, with 20 bases spanning the gap. The germline gives CDR1 LNHDA, CDR2 SQIVND (reference sequence). This CDR3 reads CASRSRGLQGHSPLHF. The DNA for the CDR3 is TGTGCCAGTAGGTCTCGAGGGCTACAGGGTCATTCACCCCTCCACTTT.

This sequence joins TRBV5-1 and TRBJ1-1, with D maybe TRBD1 (6 bases). V was clipped by 4 bases and J by 4 bases, with 14 bases between them. CDR1 and CDR2 from the germline V gene are SGHRS and YFSETQ. The CDR3 consists of 14 residues. The CDR3 DNA follows: TGCGCCAGCAGCCCACAGGGACGAGTCACTGAAGCTTTCTTT. Translation: CASSPQGRVTEAFF. The complete variable domain, with remaining parts taken from reference TRBV5-1 and TRBJ1-1, reads KAGVTQTPRYLIKTRGQQVTLSCSPISGHRSVSWYQQTPGQGLQFLFEYFSETQRNKGNFPGRFSGRQFSNSRSEMNVSTLELGDSALYLCASSPQGRVTEAFFGQGTRLTVV.

The rearrangement joins TRBV29-1 to TRBJ2-3, with TRBD1 matching over 9 bases. Losses at the gene ends were 4 bases for V and 5 bases for J; bases not matched to a gene: 7. This CDR3 is built from 14 residues. Germline assignment: CDR1 SQVTM and CDR2 ANQGSEA. CDR3 loop: CSVVGDRVVDTQYF. Written as DNA, the CDR3 is TGCAGCGTTGTAGGGGACAGGGTGGTAGATACGCAGTATTTT.

This rearrangement joins TRBV28 to TRBJ1-2, with D possibly matching TRBD1 (6 bases). CDR1 and CDR2 from the germline V gene are MDHEN and SYDVKM. V was shortened by 6 bases and J by 0 bases, with 11 bases between the two germline ends. This CDR3 contains 14 residues. The CDR3 reads CASRRQVTNYGYTF. The DNA of the CDR3 is TGTGCCAGCAGGCGACAGGTTACTAACTATGGCTACACCTTC.